A single sample is the source of the 14 T cell receptor beta chains below, sequenced in a study of identical twins. TCRdb processed the 5' RACE reads anew with MiXCR; each CDR3 protein has one entry. The sample has hundreds of thousands of distinct CDR3 sequences; about 20% are singletons. These same records also appear under a second study, on yellow fever vaccine responses in identical twins.

Sequencing input: CD4+ T cells sorted from blood. The source of these receptors is a woman between 18 and 29 years old in good health.

This clonotype turned up a few times. J is TRBJ2-1 and V is TRBV5-1, with 16 bases fitting TRBD2. The CDR3 has 17 amino acids. Germline CDR1 is SGHRS and CDR2 is YFSETQ. With 4 bases clipped from V and 8 bases from J, the junction kept 9 bases outside the gene matches. CDR3 DNA sequence: TGCGCCAGCAGCGACGGGACTAGCGGGAGGGCTAGGGATGAGCAGTTCTTC. As protein: CASSDGTSGRARDEQFF. The variable domain in full, with the rest retrieved from reference TRBV5-1 and TRBJ2-1, is KAGVTQTPRYLIKTRGQQVTLSCSPISGHRSVSWYQQTPGQGLQFLFEYFSETQRNKGNFPGRFSGRQFSNSRSEMNVSTLELGDSALYLCASSDGTSGRARDEQFFGPGTRLTVL.

The chain uses TRBV11-2 and TRBJ2-2; no clear D. The ends were cut back, 5 bases at V and 6 bases at J, with 16 bases in the middle. The CDR3 is 15 amino acids. Germline values: CDR1 SGHAT, CDR2 FQNNGV. The CDR3 here is CASSPRRGPAGELFF. CDR3 nucleotides: TGTGCCAGCAGCCCCAGACGAGGCCCGGCCGGGGAGCTGTTTTTT.

This clonotype occurred a few times. The chain employs TRBV6-1 and TRBJ1-3; D is uncertain. Germline CDR1 reads MNHNS; CDR2 reads SASEGT. CDR3 length: 15 residues. Trimming cost V 1 base and J 0 bases, with 7 bases left between them. The CDR3 DNA is TGTGCCAGCAGTGAAGTGGTCAGCTCTGGAAACACCATATATTTT. Amino acid sequence: CASSEVVSSGNTIYF.

The sample holds many counts of this clonotype. V is TRBV29-1 and J is TRBJ2-2; TRBD2 agrees at 7 bases. CDR1 and CDR2 from the germline V gene are SQVTM and ANQGSEA. This CDR3 is built from 13 residues. V lost 8 bases and J lost 1; bases outside the gene matches: 4. Here the CDR3 reads CSSQRGNTGELFF. The CDR3 coding sequence is TGCAGCTCCCAGCGGGGGAACACCGGGGAGCTGTTTTTT.

J is TRBJ1-2 and V is TRBV12-3 or TRBV12-4; D possibly corresponds to TRBD1 (5 bases). CDR3 length: 15 amino acids. Trimming shortened V by 2 bases and J by 9 bases, and 19 bases separated the two germline ends. Here the CDR3 DNA reads TGTGCCAGCAGTTTAAGGGCAGGGTTTGATGTTCGCTACACCTTC. Its translation is CASSLRAGFDVRYTF.

This clonotype was counted only a few times. This chain joins TRBV3-1 and TRBJ2-3, with D perhaps TRBD2 (6 bases). Germline V gives CDR1 LGHDT, CDR2 YNNKEL (reference sequence). The V end was cut by 1 base, the J end by 6 bases, with 11 bases between. The CDR3 consists of 14 residues. CDR3 in amino acids: CASSQAGVLDTQYF. The DNA of the CDR3 is TGTGCCAGCAGCCAAGCGGGAGTTCTTGATACGCAGTATTTT.

In this sample, this clonotype turned up a few times. V is TRBV20-1 and J is TRBJ2-7; 7 bases map to TRBD2. Germline CDR1 and CDR2: DFQATT and SNEGSKA (reference sequence). The CDR3 runs 15 residues. The trim removed 0 bases at V and 1 base at J, leaving 6 bases unmatched. The CDR3 DNA sequence: TGCAGTGCTAGAGATCATAGCGGGCGATCCTACGAGCAGTACTTC. This sequence encodes CSARDHSGRSYEQYF.

This clonotype was seen only a few times. The chain carries TRBV28 and TRBJ2-1; 10 bases align to TRBD2. Germline trimming cut 7 bases from V and 6 bases from J; bases unmatched to any gene: 9. The CDR3 covers 15 residues. The germline V gene has CDR1 MDHEN and CDR2 SYDVKM. Here the CDR3 DNA reads TGTGCCAGCAAGGGCCTAGCGGGAGTTGGCAATGAGCAGTTCTTC. Protein product: CASKGLAGVGNEQFF.

This chain links TRBV14 with TRBJ2-3; 8 positions match TRBD2. Germline CDR1 and CDR2: SGHDN and FVKESK. V gave up 0 bases and J gave up 1 base; unmatched junction bases: 9. CDR3 size: 18 residues. The DNA for the CDR3 is TGTGCCAGCAGCCAAGAGTCTAGCGGGCGGATTCGCACAGATACGCAGTATTTT. It specifies CASSQESSGRIRTDTQYF.

The sample holds a few counts of this clonotype. This sequence joins TRBV20-1 and TRBJ2-3, with D perhaps TRBD2 (6 bases). V was shortened by 2 bases and J by 5 bases, with 8 bases between the two germline ends. The CDR3 has 12 residues. Germline V lookup: CDR1 DFQATT, CDR2 SNEGSKA (reference sequence). CDR3 loop: CSARRLVDTQYF. Written as DNA, the CDR3 is TGCAGTGCTAGACGACTAGTAGATACGCAGTATTTT.

The chain carries TRBV10-3 and TRBJ2-1; 7 bases map to TRBD2. Looked up from germline, CDR1 is ENHRY and CDR2 is SYGVKD. Trimming at V came to 4 bases and at J to 0 bases, leaving 3 bases not matched to a gene. This CDR3 contains 15 residues. The CDR3 protein is CAISGERGSYNEQFF. DNA of the CDR3: TGTGCCATCAGTGGGGAGCGGGGCTCCTACAATGAGCAGTTCTTC.

This clonotype was recorded a few times. The chain employs TRBV10-3 and TRBJ1-2; no reliable D call. This CDR3 contains 13 residues. Deletions cut 2 bases from V and 4 bases from J, with 8 bases between. The germline V gene has CDR1 ENHRY and CDR2 SYGVKD. CDR3 amino acids: CAISEETSYGYTF. The CDR3 nucleotides read TGTGCCATCAGTGAGGAGACGAGCTATGGCTACACCTTC.

This clonotype came up many times. The chain recombines TRBV25-1 with TRBJ2-3, with a tentative D call TRBD2 (5 bases). CDR3 size: 11 residues. V lost 6 bases to trimming and J lost 5 bases, with 6 bases between them. Per the germline V gene, CDR1 is MGHDK and CDR2 is SYGVNS. The CDR3 bases are TGTGCCAGCAGGGCGGGAGATACGCAGTATTTT. It is translated as CASRAGDTQYF.

The chain combines TRBV6-5 with TRBJ1-5, with unresolved D. CDR1 and CDR2 (germline): MNHEY, SVGAGI. This CDR3 region has 15 residues. Trimming took 2 bases from V and 0 from J, leaving 8 bases between them. CDR3 loop: CASSYGQNSNQPQHF. For the CDR3, the DNA is TGTGCCAGCAGTTACGGGCAGAATAGCAATCAGCCCCAGCATTTT.